The clone carrying this TCR beta chain appeared a single time. The data stem from a study of regulatory T cells in long-lasting Graves disease. Whole-study context: Persistent Graves' disease denoted over 5 years of antithyroid drugs plus positive TSH receptor antibodies.

V lost 1 base and J lost 4, with 7 bases in between. The CDR3 sequence is 13 residues long. Germline V gene sequence: CDR1 MGHRA, CDR2 YSYEKL. TCR beta libraries were built with iRepertoire HTBI primers and Arm-PCR of CDR3 regions. Each CDR3 protein gets one entry after TCRdb re-called the multiplex PCR reads with MiXCR. In the table there are nearly 350,000 distinct CDR3 sequences, around a fifth of which are singletons. Time point specified: persistent/refractory GD, antithyroid drugs over 5 years with positive TRAb. Extracted RNA from PBMCs served as the source of the TCR library. The origin of this receptor is a female donor with Graves disease. The sequences come from peripheral blood mononuclear cells (PBMCs), collected when the disease was refractory, from a patient treated with antithyroid drugs. The rearrangement links TRBV4-1 to TRBJ2-5; no clear D. The DNA for the CDR3 is TGCGCCAGCAGCCAAGCGATTGGAGAGACCCAGTACTTC. This encodes CASSQAIGETQYF.